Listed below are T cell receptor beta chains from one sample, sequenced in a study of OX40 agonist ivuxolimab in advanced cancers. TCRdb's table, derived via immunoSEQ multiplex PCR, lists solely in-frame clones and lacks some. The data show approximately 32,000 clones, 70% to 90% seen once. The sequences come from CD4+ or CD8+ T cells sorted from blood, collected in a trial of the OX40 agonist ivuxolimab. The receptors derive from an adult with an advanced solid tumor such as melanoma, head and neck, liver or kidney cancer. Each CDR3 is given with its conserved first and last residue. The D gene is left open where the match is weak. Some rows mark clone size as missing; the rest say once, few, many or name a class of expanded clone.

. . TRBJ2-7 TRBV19 CASSGGAAYYEQYF TGTGCCAGTAGTGGGGGGGCGGCGTACTACGAGCAGTACTTC
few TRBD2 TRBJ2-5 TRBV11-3 CASSGTSGEETQYF TGTGCCAGCAGCGGGACTAGCGGAGAAGAGACCCAGTACTTC
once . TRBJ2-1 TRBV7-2 CASSRAGEVDEQFF TGTGCCAGCAGCCGGGCAGGGGAGGTCGATGAGCAGTTCTTC
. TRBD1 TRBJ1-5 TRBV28 CASRETGGDQPQHF TGTGCCAGCAGAGAGACAGGGGGTGATCAGCCCCAGCATTTT
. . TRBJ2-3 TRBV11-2 CASSFFAGLEDTQYF TGTGCCAGCAGCTTCTTTGCGGGGCTTGAAGATACGCAGTATTTT
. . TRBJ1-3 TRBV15 CASRGTGPGNTIYF TGTGCCTCTAGGGGAACAGGGCCCGGAAACACCATATATTTT
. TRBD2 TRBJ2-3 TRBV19 CASSVAGGTDTQYF TGTGCCAGTAGCGTAGCGGGGGGCACAGATACGCAGTATTTT
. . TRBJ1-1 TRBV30 CAWRSGAQAFF TGTGCCTGGAGGTCGGGGGCCCAAGCTTTCTTT
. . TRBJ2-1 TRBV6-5 CASSYPLGGGTNEQFF TGTGCCAGCAGTTACCCCCTTGGAGGGGGGACCAATGAGCAGTTCTTC
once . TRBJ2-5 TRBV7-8 CASRLTETQYF TGTGCCAGCAGATTAACAGAGACCCAGTACTTC
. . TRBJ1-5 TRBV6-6 CASSTLRQPNQPQHF TGTGCCAGCAGTACCCTTCGGCAGCCAAATCAGCCCCAGCATTTT
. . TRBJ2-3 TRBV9 CASSVGGSADTQYF TGTGCCAGCAGCGTCGGAGGGTCTGCAGATACGCAGTATTTT
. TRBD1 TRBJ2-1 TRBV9 CASSASGGSSYNEQFF TGTGCCAGCAGCGCCTCAGGGGGTAGCTCCTACAATGAGCAGTTCTTC
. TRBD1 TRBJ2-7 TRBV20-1 CSARTGTEQYF TGCAGTGCCAGGACAGGGACCGAGCAGTACTTC
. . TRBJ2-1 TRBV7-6 CASSPIRAGTGNEQFF TGTGCCAGCAGCCCCATCCGGGCAGGGACGGGAAATGAGCAGTTCTTC
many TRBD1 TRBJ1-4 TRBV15 CATSSDAGGLDEKLFF TGTGCCACCAGCAGCGACGCAGGGGGGTTGGATGAAAAACTGTTTTTT
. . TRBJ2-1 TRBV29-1 CSVEGERSYNEQFF TGCAGCGTTGAGGGGGAAAGGTCCTACAATGAGCAGTTCTTC
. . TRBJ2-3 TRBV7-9 CASSLPGPTDTQYF TGTGCCAGCAGCTTACCCGGACCCACAGATACGCAGTATTTT
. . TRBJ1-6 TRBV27 CASSPIRSYNSPLHF TGTGCCAGCAGTCCAATACGCTCCTATAATTCACCCCTCCACTTT
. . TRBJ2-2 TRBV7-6 CASSSGSTGELFF TGTGCCAGCAGCTCCGGTAGCACCGGGGAGCTGTTTTTT
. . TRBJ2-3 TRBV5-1 CASRFSVEGADTQYF TGCGCCAGCAGATTTTCGGTCGAGGGTGCAGATACGCAGTATTTT
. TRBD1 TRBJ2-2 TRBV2 CASSEDNGMAGGTGELFF TGTGCCAGCAGTGAAGATAATGGGATGGCAGGGGGCACCGGGGAGCTGTTTTTT
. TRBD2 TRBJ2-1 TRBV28 CASSILSGGLSYNEQFF TGTGCCAGCAGTATTCTTAGCGGGGGCCTCTCCTACAATGAGCAGTTCTTC
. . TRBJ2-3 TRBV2 CASRKHWDVDTQYF TGTGCCAGCAGGAAACATTGGGACGTCGATACGCAGTATTTT
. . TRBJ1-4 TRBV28 CASSLLDEKLFF TGTGCCAGCAGTTTATTGGATGAAAAACTGTTTTTT
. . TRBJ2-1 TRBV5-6 CASRSGGEQFF TGTGCCAGCAGATCGGGGGGCGAGCAGTTCTTC
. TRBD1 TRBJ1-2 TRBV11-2 CASSLGRGQGYTF TGTGCCAGCAGCTTGGGCAGGGGGCAGGGCTACACCTTC
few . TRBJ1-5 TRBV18 CASSPGSGNQPQHF TGTGCCAGCTCACCAGGATCAGGAAATCAGCCCCAGCATTTT
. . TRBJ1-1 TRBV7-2 CASSYNVNTEAFF TGTGCCAGCAGCTATAATGTGAACACTGAAGCTTTCTTT
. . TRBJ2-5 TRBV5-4 CASKGDQETQYF TGTGCCAGCAAGGGGGACCAAGAGACCCAGTACTTC
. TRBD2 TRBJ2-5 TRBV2 CASSIRGGVETQYF TGTGCCAGCAGTATACGGGGGGGCGTGGAGACCCAGTACTTC
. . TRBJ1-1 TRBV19 CASINGGTEAFF TGTGCCAGTATTAACGGGGGCACTGAAGCTTTCTTT
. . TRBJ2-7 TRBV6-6 CAIRPGTQGRYEQYF TGTGCCATCCGTCCCGGGACCCAGGGACGCTACGAGCAGTACTTC
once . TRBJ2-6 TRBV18 CASSPGTSGANVLTF TGTGCCAGCTCACCCGGAACCTCTGGGGCCAACGTCCTGACTTTC
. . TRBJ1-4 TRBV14 CASSPFTGLGNEKLFF TGTGCCAGCAGTCCTTTCACAGGGCTGGGTAATGAAAAACTGTTTTTT
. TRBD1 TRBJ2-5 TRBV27 CASWPIGQVGETQYF TGTGCCAGCTGGCCCATTGGACAGGTTGGTGAGACCCAGTACTTC
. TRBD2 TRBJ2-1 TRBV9 CASSGPTSGGGNEQFF TGTGCCAGCAGCGGACCGACTAGCGGGGGCGGGAATGAGCAGTTCTTC
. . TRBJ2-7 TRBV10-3 CAISDTAADPYEQYF TGTGCCATCAGTGATACGGCGGCAGACCCGTACGAGCAGTACTTC
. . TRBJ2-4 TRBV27 CASRQGGLGIQYF TGTGCCAGCAGGCAGGGGGGACTGGGCATTCAGTACTTC
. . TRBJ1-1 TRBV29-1 CSVRSWRGFTNTEAFF TGCAGCGTCCGGTCATGGAGGGGGTTTACGAACACTGAAGCTTTCTTT
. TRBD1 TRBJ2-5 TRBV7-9 CASRRDSVGETQYF TGTGCCAGCAGACGGGACAGTGTAGGAGAGACCCAGTACTTC
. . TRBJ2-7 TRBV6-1 CASSERRGDKAYEQYF TGTGCCAGCAGTGAACGTCGCGGGGACAAAGCCTACGAGCAGTACTTC
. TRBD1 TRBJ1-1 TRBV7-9 CASSSDRDEAFF TGTGCCAGCAGCTCCGACAGGGACGAAGCTTTCTTT
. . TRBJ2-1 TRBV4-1 CASSQVPRARPGYNEQFF TGCGCCAGCAGCCAAGTTCCTAGGGCCCGCCCGGGGTACAATGAGCAGTTCTTC
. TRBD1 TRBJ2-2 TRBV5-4 CASSFGTGITGELFF TGTGCCAGCAGCTTTGGGACAGGGATCACCGGGGAGCTGTTTTTT
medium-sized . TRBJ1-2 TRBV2 CASRLGANYGYTF TGTGCCAGCAGGCTGGGGGCGAACTATGGCTACACCTTC
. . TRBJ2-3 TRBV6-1 CASSEAHADTQYF TGTGCCAGCAGTGAAGCGCACGCAGATACGCAGTATTTT
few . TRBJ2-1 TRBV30 CAWSSSNNEQFF TGTGCCTGGAGCTCCAGTAACAATGAGCAGTTCTTC
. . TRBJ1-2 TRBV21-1 CASSKGGCYGYTF TGTGCCAGCAGCAAAGGGGGGTGCTATGGCTACACCTTC
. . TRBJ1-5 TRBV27 CASSLGLSNQPQHF TGTGCCAGCAGCCTGGGACTTAGCAATCAGCCCCAGCATTTT
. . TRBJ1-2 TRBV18 CASSHQAIGYGNYGYTF TGTGCCAGCTCGCACCAAGCTATCGGGTACGGTAACTATGGCTACACCTTC
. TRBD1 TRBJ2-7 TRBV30 CAWRETGGEQYF TGTGCCTGGAGGGAAACAGGGGGCGAGCAGTACTTC
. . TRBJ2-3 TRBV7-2 CASSLTGLSTDTQYF TGTGCCAGCAGCTTAACGGGGCTTTCCACAGATACGCAGTATTTT
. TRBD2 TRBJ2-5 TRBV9 CASSVDGAGVETQYF TGTGCCAGCAGCGTAGATGGAGCGGGGGTAGAGACCCAGTACTTC
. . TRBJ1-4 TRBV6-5 CASREQATTNEKLFF TGTGCCAGCAGGGAACAGGCTACAACTAATGAAAAACTGTTTTTT